This is a list of T cell receptor beta chains from one sample in a study of cytomegalovirus exposure and HLA in healthy donors. TCRdb's table, derived via immunoSEQ multiplex PCR, lists solely in-frame clones and lacks some. In all, the sample yields around 42,000 clones. The source material was PBMCs. Source of these receptors: a man under 40 in good health and CMV-seronegative. The CDR3 runs from the conserved cysteine through the conserved F or W. The order of the fields is J gene, D gene, V gene, CDR3 DNA, CDR3 protein. The D gene is left open where the match is weak.

j_gene: TRBJ2-7
d_gene: NA
v_gene: TRBV9
CDR3nt: TGTGCCAGCAGCGCCCCGGGGAGAACAGAGCAGTACTTC
CDR3aa: CASSAPGRTEQYF

j_gene: TRBJ2-1
d_gene: TRBD1
v_gene: TRBV29-1
CDR3nt: TGCAGCGTTCGGGGGCAGGGGGCAAATGAGCAGTTCTTC
CDR3aa: CSVRGQGANEQFF

j_gene: TRBJ2-7
d_gene: NA
v_gene: TRBV4-2
CDR3nt: TGTGCCAGCAGCCAGACCAGGGGTTTGGAGCAGTACTTC
CDR3aa: CASSQTRGLEQYF

j_gene: TRBJ2-7
d_gene: TRBD2
v_gene: TRBV5-1
CDR3nt: TGCGCCAGCAGCTACGTCGCGGGAGGTCTCTCCTACGAGCAGTACTTC
CDR3aa: CASSYVAGGLSYEQYF

j_gene: TRBJ1-1
d_gene: NA
v_gene: TRBV9
CDR3nt: TGTGCCAGCAGCGTAGCCCCAGGGGTGAACACTGAAGCTTTCTTT
CDR3aa: CASSVAPGVNTEAFF

j_gene: TRBJ2-7
d_gene: NA
v_gene: TRBV5-4
CDR3nt: TGTGCCAGCAGCGGGGAGGGGGAGTCTCTCTACGAGCAGTACTTC
CDR3aa: CASSGEGESLYEQYF

j_gene: TRBJ1-2
d_gene: NA
v_gene: TRBV30
CDR3nt: TGTGCCTGGAGCCCCCGCGGGAGGTTTGGTGGCTACACCTTC
CDR3aa: CAWSPRGRFGGYTF

j_gene: TRBJ1-1
d_gene: NA
v_gene: TRBV29-1
CDR3nt: TGCAGCGTTGGACTTATGGGACTGAGGAACACTGAAGCTTTCTTT
CDR3aa: CSVGLMGLRNTEAFF

j_gene: TRBJ1-5
d_gene: TRBD1
v_gene: TRBV7-9
CDR3nt: TGTGCCAGCAGCTCACAGTCGACCGGGACAGCAATTCAGCCCCAGCATTTT
CDR3aa: CASSSQSTGTAIQPQHF

j_gene: TRBJ1-2
d_gene: NA
v_gene: TRBV30
CDR3nt: TGTGCCTGGACCGCCGGTAGAGCCTACACCTTC
CDR3aa: CAWTAGRAYTF

j_gene: TRBJ2-7
d_gene: NA
v_gene: TRBV30
CDR3nt: TGTGCCTGGAGGGGGCGGGGTCCCTACGAGCAGTACTTC
CDR3aa: CAWRGRGPYEQYF

j_gene: TRBJ2-5
d_gene: TRBD1
v_gene: TRBV5-5
CDR3nt: TGTGCCAGCAGCGCCCTGACAGGGCTGGGCTCGGAGACCCAGTACTTC
CDR3aa: CASSALTGLGSETQYF

j_gene: TRBJ1-1
d_gene: NA
v_gene: TRBV23-1
CDR3nt: TGCGCCAGCGGAAGATGGAGGGGGAACACTGAAGCTTTCTTT
CDR3aa: CASGRWRGNTEAFF

j_gene: TRBJ1-2
d_gene: NA
v_gene: TRBV6-5
CDR3nt: TGTGCCAGCAGTTTCAGCGGAAACCATTATGGCTACACCTTC
CDR3aa: CASSFSGNHYGYTF

j_gene: TRBJ1-6
d_gene: TRBD1
v_gene: TRBV2
CDR3nt: TGTGCCAGCAGTGGGGACAGGGGGTCATATCCACCCCTCCACTTT
CDR3aa: CASSGDRGSYPPLHF

j_gene: TRBJ2-1
d_gene: TRBD2
v_gene: TRBV7-9
CDR3nt: TGTGCCAGCAGCTTAGGGGCTAGCGGGAGGGCCTACAATGAGCAGTTCTTC
CDR3aa: CASSLGASGRAYNEQFF

j_gene: TRBJ2-7
d_gene: TRBD1
v_gene: TRBV6-5
CDR3nt: TGTGCCAGCAGTTACTCGAACAGGGGGGATGCCGAGCAGTACTTC
CDR3aa: CASSYSNRGDAEQYF

j_gene: TRBJ2-1
d_gene: TRBD2
v_gene: TRBV2
CDR3nt: TGTGCCAGCAGTACGACTAGCCGATTCAATGAGCAGTTCTTC
CDR3aa: CASSTTSRFNEQFF

j_gene: TRBJ2-1
d_gene: TRBD1
v_gene: TRBV11-2
CDR3nt: TGTGCCAGCAGCTTTACCTGGGGACAGACAGTAAATGAGCAGTTCTTC
CDR3aa: CASSFTWGQTVNEQFF

j_gene: TRBJ1-6
d_gene: NA
v_gene: TRBV4-1
CDR3nt: TGCGCCAGCAGCCCCAGGGACTCCCGAATCTCCTATAATTCACCCCTCCACTTT
CDR3aa: CASSPRDSRISYNSPLHF

j_gene: TRBJ1-1
d_gene: NA
v_gene: TRBV7-9
CDR3nt: TGTGCCGGAGAGGCCAGGGGACGCAGTGAAGCTTTCTTT
CDR3aa: CAGEARGRSEAFF

j_gene: TRBJ2-1
d_gene: TRBD1
v_gene: TRBV4-3
CDR3nt: TGCGCCAGCAGCTTTGTAACAGGGGGCAGGGAGCAGTTCTTC
CDR3aa: CASSFVTGGREQFF

j_gene: TRBJ1-1
d_gene: TRBD1
v_gene: TRBV18
CDR3nt: TGTGCCAGCTCACCTCGGGACAGGACTAACACTGAAGCTTTCTTT
CDR3aa: CASSPRDRTNTEAFF

j_gene: TRBJ1-1
d_gene: NA
v_gene: TRBV4-3
CDR3nt: TGCGCCAGCAGCCAAGAATACAGGGACGACTTGGTGAACACTGAAGCTTTCTTT
CDR3aa: CASSQEYRDDLVNTEAFF

j_gene: TRBJ2-2
d_gene: TRBD1
v_gene: TRBV10-3
CDR3nt: TGTGCCATCAGTGAGTTCGGGACAGGGAGCACCGGGGAGCTGTTTTTT
CDR3aa: CAISEFGTGSTGELFF

j_gene: TRBJ1-1
d_gene: TRBD1
v_gene: TRBV27
CDR3nt: TGTGCCAGCAGAACGGGACAGGCAATGGGAAACACTGAAGCTTTCTTT
CDR3aa: CASRTGQAMGNTEAFF

j_gene: TRBJ2-3
d_gene: NA
v_gene: TRBV6-6
CDR3nt: TGTGCCAGCAGTTACGGAGGGACAGATACGCAGTATTTT
CDR3aa: CASSYGGTDTQYF

j_gene: TRBJ2-7
d_gene: TRBD2
v_gene: TRBV6-1
CDR3nt: TGTGCCAGCAGTGAAAGGATCCGAGATCGGCTAGCGGCGAGCTCCTACGAGCAGTACTTC
CDR3aa: CASSERIRDRLAASSYEQYF

j_gene: TRBJ2-7
d_gene: TRBD2
v_gene: TRBV6-6
CDR3nt: TGTGCCAGCAGTTCCACGAGCGGGGGGTTTACCTACGAGCAGTACTTC
CDR3aa: CASSSTSGGFTYEQYF

j_gene: TRBJ2-5
d_gene: TRBD1
v_gene: TRBV7-7
CDR3nt: TGTGCTAGCAGCCCGACAGGGCGGCAAGAGACCCAGTACTTC
CDR3aa: CASSPTGRQETQYF

j_gene: TRBJ2-1
d_gene: TRBD2
v_gene: TRBV9
CDR3nt: TGTGCCAGCAGCGTTCATGGGAGGGCCTACAATGAGCAGTTCTTC
CDR3aa: CASSVHGRAYNEQFF

j_gene: TRBJ2-2
d_gene: NA
v_gene: TRBV9
CDR3nt: TGTGCCAGCAGCGTACTTCCCTACCCGTCTACCGGGGAGCTGTTTTTT
CDR3aa: CASSVLPYPSTGELFF

j_gene: TRBJ2-7
d_gene: NA
v_gene: TRBV12-1
CDR3nt: TGTGCCAGCAGCTTCCGGGATCAAGACCACGAGCAGTACTTC
CDR3aa: CASSFRDQDHEQYF

j_gene: TRBJ1-2
d_gene: NA
v_gene: TRBV7-8
CDR3nt: TGTGCCAGCAGCCCTACGACGGGCTATGGCTACACCTTC
CDR3aa: CASSPTTGYGYTF

j_gene: TRBJ1-1
d_gene: NA
v_gene: TRBV19
CDR3nt: TGTGCCAGTAGTATTAGAGGTCCCACTGAAGCTTTCTTT
CDR3aa: CASSIRGPTEAFF

j_gene: TRBJ2-2
d_gene: TRBD1
v_gene: TRBV5-6
CDR3nt: TGTGCCAGCAGCCCAACAGGGGGCGGGACCGGGGAGCTGTTTTTT
CDR3aa: CASSPTGGGTGELFF

j_gene: TRBJ2-7
d_gene: NA
v_gene: TRBV4-2
CDR3nt: TGTGCCAGCAGCCATGTGAGTAACTACGAGCAGTACTTC
CDR3aa: CASSHVSNYEQYF

j_gene: TRBJ2-2
d_gene: NA
v_gene: TRBV5-1
CDR3nt: TGCGCCAGCAGCTTGGTCCGCGGGGAGCTGTTTTTT
CDR3aa: CASSLVRGELFF

j_gene: TRBJ2-2
d_gene: NA
v_gene: TRBV6-5
CDR3nt: TGTGCCAGCAGTTCCAGGGGCCGGGAGCTGTTTTTT
CDR3aa: CASSSRGRELFF

j_gene: TRBJ2-7
d_gene: NA
v_gene: TRBV6-5
CDR3nt: TGTGCCAGCAGAAGAATACTCCTTGACAGGAACGAGCAGTACTTC
CDR3aa: CASRRILLDRNEQYF

j_gene: TRBJ2-1
d_gene: TRBD2
v_gene: TRBV30
CDR3nt: TGTGCCTGGAAAGCGGCCGGGAGGGCCCACAATGAGCAGTTCTTC
CDR3aa: CAWKAAGRAHNEQFF

j_gene: TRBJ2-7
d_gene: TRBD2
v_gene: TRBV7-9
CDR3nt: TGTGCCAGCAGCTCCGAGAAGCGGGAGGGCCGCTACGAGCAGTACTTC
CDR3aa: CASSSEKREGRYEQYF

j_gene: TRBJ2-1
d_gene: NA
v_gene: TRBV27
CDR3nt: TGTGCCAGCAGTTTAGGTACAGGGATAGGGAATGAGCAGTTCTTC
CDR3aa: CASSLGTGIGNEQFF

j_gene: TRBJ2-1
d_gene: NA
v_gene: TRBV4-2
CDR3nt: TGTGCCAGCAGCCAAGAAGTAGCGACCTACAATGAGCAGTTCTTC
CDR3aa: CASSQEVATYNEQFF

j_gene: TRBJ1-1
d_gene: NA
v_gene: TRBV5-1
CDR3nt: TGCGCCAGCAGCTATACAGAGAACACTGAAGCTTTCTTT
CDR3aa: CASSYTENTEAFF

j_gene: TRBJ1-2
d_gene: TRBD1
v_gene: TRBV9
CDR3nt: TGTGCCAGCAGCGTAGGAAGGAAGGGACAGAACTATGGCTACACCTTC
CDR3aa: CASSVGRKGQNYGYTF

j_gene: TRBJ1-4
d_gene: NA
v_gene: TRBV4-3
CDR3nt: TGCGCCAGCAGCCAAGAAGCCCGGGAAGATGAAAAACTGTTTTTT
CDR3aa: CASSQEAREDEKLFF

j_gene: TRBJ2-5
d_gene: NA
v_gene: TRBV9
CDR3nt: TGTGCCAGCAGCGTAGTATCCCTAGTCCGCGAGACCCAGTACTTC
CDR3aa: CASSVVSLVRETQYF

j_gene: TRBJ2-1
d_gene: NA
v_gene: TRBV19
CDR3nt: TGTGCCAGTGAACCCCGAGGAGGTAATGAGCAGTTCTTC
CDR3aa: CASEPRGGNEQFF

j_gene: TRBJ1-1
d_gene: NA
v_gene: TRBV6-1
CDR3nt: TGTGCCAGCTCCCTGGTCGGCACTGAAGCTTTCTTT
CDR3aa: CASSLVGTEAFF

j_gene: TRBJ2-1
d_gene: NA
v_gene: TRBV7-9
CDR3nt: TGTGCCAGCAGTTCTGACGACAGGAAGGGTAATGAGCAGTTCTTC
CDR3aa: CASSSDDRKGNEQFF

j_gene: TRBJ1-1
d_gene: NA
v_gene: TRBV7-3
CDR3nt: TGTGCCAGCCCAGTGGCGGAGGTCTGCGGAGGTTGCACTGAAGCTTTCTTT
CDR3aa: CASPVAEVCGGCTEAFF

j_gene: TRBJ1-6
d_gene: NA
v_gene: TRBV9
CDR3nt: TGTGCCAGCAGCGTAACGGGCTCCTATAATTCACCCCTCCACTTT
CDR3aa: CASSVTGSYNSPLHF

j_gene: TRBJ1-2
d_gene: TRBD1
v_gene: TRBV6-4
CDR3nt: TGTGCCAGCGAAGTGGGACAGATAAGCTATGGCTACACCTTC
CDR3aa: CASEVGQISYGYTF

j_gene: TRBJ1-2
d_gene: TRBD1
v_gene: TRBV14
CDR3nt: TGTGCCAGCAGCTCCCTGACAGGGGGCGTCGGTGGCTACACCTTC
CDR3aa: CASSSLTGGVGGYTF

j_gene: TRBJ2-7
d_gene: NA
v_gene: TRBV6-5
CDR3nt: TGTGCCAGCAGTTTCCGCGGCGTGTACGAGCAGTACTTC
CDR3aa: CASSFRGVYEQYF

j_gene: TRBJ1-5
d_gene: TRBD1
v_gene: TRBV29-1
CDR3nt: TGCAGCGCGGGCGGGACAGGGGATCAGCCCCAGCATTTT
CDR3aa: CSAGGTGDQPQHF

j_gene: TRBJ1-3
d_gene: NA
v_gene: TRBV7-9
CDR3nt: TGTGCCAGCAGCTTCGGAGGGAGATCTGGAAACACCATATATTTT
CDR3aa: CASSFGGRSGNTIYF

j_gene: TRBJ2-3
d_gene: NA
v_gene: TRBV30
CDR3nt: TGTGCCTGGGGAACTAGGTTCGGAGATACGCAGTATTTT
CDR3aa: CAWGTRFGDTQYF